This T cell receptor (beta chain) was recorded in a study of T cells expressing NK-cell markers. Study-wide findings and caveats: Dominant NKG2C+ clonotypes in about six donors made up about 1.0-7.0% of CD8+ T cells.

For this clonotype: Antigen specificity is unknown.

TCRdb reprocessed the 5' RACE reads and reports one entry per CDR3 protein, with no DNA. The record lists 8,000 or so distinct CDR3 sequences, of which the ten most abundant hold more than 9%. The CDR3 has 14 residues. Germline assignment: CDR1 MNHEY and CDR2 SVGEGT. The receptor comes from a man in his late teens or twenties in good health. The specimen was blood T cells: a sorted CD56 or NKG2C T cell subset, CD4+ or CD8+ T cells, or bulk PBMC T cells (not recorded which). The chain is built from TRBV6-2 or TRBV6-3 and TRBJ1-1; the D call of TRBD1 rests on TCRdb alone, since no DNA is present to check it. CDR3 sequence reads: CASSPWTGNTEAFF.